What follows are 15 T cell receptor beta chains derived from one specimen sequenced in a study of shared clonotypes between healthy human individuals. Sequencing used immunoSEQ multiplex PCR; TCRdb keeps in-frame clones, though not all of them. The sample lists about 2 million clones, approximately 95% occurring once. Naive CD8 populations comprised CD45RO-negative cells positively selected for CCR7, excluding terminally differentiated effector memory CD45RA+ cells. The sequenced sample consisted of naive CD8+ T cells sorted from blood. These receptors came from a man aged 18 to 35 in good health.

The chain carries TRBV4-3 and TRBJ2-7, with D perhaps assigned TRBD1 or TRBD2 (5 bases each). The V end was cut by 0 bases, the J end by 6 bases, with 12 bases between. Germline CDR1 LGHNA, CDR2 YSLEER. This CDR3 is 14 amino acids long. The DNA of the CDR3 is TGCGCCAGCAGCCAAGATCTACTGGGGGTCGAGCAGTACTTC. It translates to CASSQDLLGVEQYF.

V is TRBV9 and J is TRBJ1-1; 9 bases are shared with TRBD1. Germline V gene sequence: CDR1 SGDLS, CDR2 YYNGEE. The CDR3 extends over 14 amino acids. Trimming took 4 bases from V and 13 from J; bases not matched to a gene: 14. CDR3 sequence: CASSPSGTGSFDFF. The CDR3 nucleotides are TGTGCCAGCAGCCCCTCCGGGACAGGGAGTTTTGATTTCTTT.

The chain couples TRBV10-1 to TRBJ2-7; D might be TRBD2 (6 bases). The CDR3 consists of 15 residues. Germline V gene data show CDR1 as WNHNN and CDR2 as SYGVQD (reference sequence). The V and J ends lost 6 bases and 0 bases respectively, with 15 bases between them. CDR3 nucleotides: TGCGCCAGCAGCGTGAACCGGGGGAGCTCCTACGAGCAGTACTTC. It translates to CASSVNRGSSYEQYF.

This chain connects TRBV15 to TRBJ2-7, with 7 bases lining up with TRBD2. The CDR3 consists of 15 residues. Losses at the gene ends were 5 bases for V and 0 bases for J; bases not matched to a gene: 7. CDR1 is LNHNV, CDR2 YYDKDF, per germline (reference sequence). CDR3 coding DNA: TGTGCCACCAGCCCCTGGGGGGGGAGCTCCTACGAGCAGTACTTC. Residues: CATSPWGGSSYEQYF.

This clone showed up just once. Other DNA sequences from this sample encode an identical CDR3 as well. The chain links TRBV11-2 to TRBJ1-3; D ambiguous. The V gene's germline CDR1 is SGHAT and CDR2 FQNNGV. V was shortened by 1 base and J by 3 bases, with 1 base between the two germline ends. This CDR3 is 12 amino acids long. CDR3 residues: CASSLVGNTIYF. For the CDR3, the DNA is TGTGCCAGCAGCTTAGTTGGAAACACCATATATTTT.

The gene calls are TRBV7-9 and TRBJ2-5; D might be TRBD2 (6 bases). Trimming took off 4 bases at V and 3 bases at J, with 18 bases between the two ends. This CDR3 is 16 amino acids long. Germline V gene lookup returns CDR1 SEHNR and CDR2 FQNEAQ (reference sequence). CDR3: CASSSREDSEKETQYF. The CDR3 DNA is TGTGCCAGCAGCTCCAGGGAGGACTCCGAAAAAGAGACCCAGTACTTC.

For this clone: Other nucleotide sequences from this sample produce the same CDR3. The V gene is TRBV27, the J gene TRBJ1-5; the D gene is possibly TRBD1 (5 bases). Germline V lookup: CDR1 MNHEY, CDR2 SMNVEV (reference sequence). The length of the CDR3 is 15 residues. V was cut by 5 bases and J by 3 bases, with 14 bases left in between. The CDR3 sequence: CASSLGGGTNQPQHF. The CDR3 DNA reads TGTGCCAGCAGTCTTGGGGGGGGGACCAATCAGCCCCAGCATTTT.

This chain's CDR3 is CASSPQVDYGYTF. Here the CDR3 DNA reads TGTGCCAGCAGCCCCCAGGTGGACTATGGCTACACCTTC. V and J are TRBV6-5 and TRBJ1-2; D gene uncertain. CDR3 length: 13 residues. CDR1 is MNHEY and CDR2 is SVGAGI in the germline V gene. The ends were cut back, 6 bases at V and 3 bases at J, with 11 bases in the middle.

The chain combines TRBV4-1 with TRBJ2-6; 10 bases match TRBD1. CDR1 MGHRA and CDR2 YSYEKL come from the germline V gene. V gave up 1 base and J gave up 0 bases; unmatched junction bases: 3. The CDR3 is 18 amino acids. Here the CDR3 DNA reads TGCGCCAGCAGCCAAGCCGGGACAGGGGCCTCTGGGGCCAACGTCCTGACTTTC. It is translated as CASSQAGTGASGANVLTF.

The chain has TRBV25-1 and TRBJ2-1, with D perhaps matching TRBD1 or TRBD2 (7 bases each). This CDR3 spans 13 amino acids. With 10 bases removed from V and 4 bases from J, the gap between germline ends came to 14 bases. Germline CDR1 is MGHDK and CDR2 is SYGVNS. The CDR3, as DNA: TGTGCCACCCAGGGGGAGGGGTACAATGAGCAGTTCTTC. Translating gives CATQGEGYNEQFF.

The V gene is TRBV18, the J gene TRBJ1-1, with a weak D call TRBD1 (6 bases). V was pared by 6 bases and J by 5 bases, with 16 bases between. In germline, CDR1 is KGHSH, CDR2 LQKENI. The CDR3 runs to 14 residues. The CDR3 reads CASSPPGEWTEAFF. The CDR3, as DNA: TGTGCCAGCTCCCCCCCAGGGGAATGGACTGAAGCTTTCTTT. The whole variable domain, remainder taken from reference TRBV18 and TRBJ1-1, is NAGVMQNPRHLVRRRGQEARLRCSPMKGHSHVYWYRQLPEEGLKFMVYLQKENIIDESGMPKERFSAEFPKEGPSILRIQQVVRGDSAAYFCASSPPGEWTEAFFGQGTRLTVV.

Here the CDR3 DNA reads TGTGCCAGTAGTCGCGGCCCGGACAGGGAGGACACAGATACGCAGTATTTT. Its translation is CASSRGPDREDTDTQYF. The chain recombines TRBV19 with TRBJ2-3; 8 nucleotides match TRBD1. The CDR3 runs to 17 residues. In germline, CDR1 is LNHDA, CDR2 SQIVND (reference sequence). V was clipped by 5 bases and J by 2 bases; unmatched bases: 12.

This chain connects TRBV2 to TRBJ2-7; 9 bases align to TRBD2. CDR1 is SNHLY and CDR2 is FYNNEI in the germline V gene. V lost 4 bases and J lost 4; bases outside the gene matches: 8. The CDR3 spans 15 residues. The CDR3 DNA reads TGTGCCAGCAGTGTCTCGAGACTAGCGGAGTACGAGCAGTACTTC. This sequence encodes CASSVSRLAEYEQYF.

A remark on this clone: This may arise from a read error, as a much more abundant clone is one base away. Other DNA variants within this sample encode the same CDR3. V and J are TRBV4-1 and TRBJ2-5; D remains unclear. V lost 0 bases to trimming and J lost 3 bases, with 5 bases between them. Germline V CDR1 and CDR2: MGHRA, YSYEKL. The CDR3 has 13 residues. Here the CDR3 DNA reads TGCGCCAGCAGCCAAGATGGAGAAGAGACCCAGTACTTC. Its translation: CASSQDGEETQYF.

CDR3 DNA sequence: TGTGCCAGCAGTTCCCTTCCCCGAGTGCAGGGGGATTATGAAAAACTGTTTTTT. It is translated as CASSSLPRVQGDYEKLFF. V gene TRBV27 combines with J gene TRBJ1-4; 7 bases align to TRBD1. V shed 4 bases and J 6 bases; nucleotides not matched to a gene: 17. CDR1 is MNHEY, CDR2 SMNVEV, per germline (reference sequence). This CDR3 spans 18 amino acids. The entire variable domain, with the rest obtained from reference TRBV27 and TRBJ1-4, is as follows: EAQVTQNPRYLITVTGKKLTVTCSQNMNHEYMSWYRQDPGLGLRQIYYSMNVEVTDKGDVPEGYKVSRKEKRNFPLILESPSPNQTSLYFCASSSLPRVQGDYEKLFFGSGTQLSVL.